Detailed here is one T cell receptor (beta chain). Its specificity is not known. This entry belongs to a study of T-cell memory formation after mild COVID-19. The length of the CDR3 is 16 residues. With 1 base removed from V and 4 bases from J, the gap between germline ends came to 17 bases. The germline CDR1 and CDR2 sequences are SGHRS and YFSETQ. TCR alpha and TCR beta cDNA libraries carrying sample barcodes and UMIs came from 5'RACE with constant-segment primers. TCRdb independently ran MiXCR on the 5' RACE reads; one entry per CDR3 protein. Of around 320,000 distinct CDR3 sequences listed, 25% to 30% are singletons. Study-level results: Memory sampled before infection contained some responding clones, suggesting cross-reactive memory joined. The second-wave clones peaking on day 37 were not confirmed as SARS-CoV-2-specific. From day 15 to 85, contracting clones were balanced between CD4 and CD8, whereas later expanders leaned toward CD4+.

This sequence originates from an adult woman who had mild COVID-19 (a few samples of this study predate the infection). Cell type and time point are not known. The rearrangement uses TRBV5-1 and TRBJ1-2; possible D gene TRBD1, 5 bases. The sequenced material came from PBMCs or a T cell subset sorted from them (not recorded which). The CDR3 nucleotides read TGCGCCAGCAGCTTGACCGGGACGTCAAAAGCCTATGGCTACACCTTC. The encoded protein is CASSLTGTSKAYGYTF.